These T cell receptor beta chains were read from a single sample in a study of blood T cell repertoires in COVID-19. Clones were sequenced by immunoSEQ multiplex PCR, and TCRdb holds only the in-frame ones, with some missing. The table shows 65,000 to 75,000 clones, with more than 65% occurring only once. Sequencing was done on a sample of peripheral blood. The receptors originated from a woman aged 55-70 years with acute or convalescent COVID-19. CDR3s include the opening cysteine and the closing phenylalanine or tryptophan. The D gene is left open where the match is weak. Clone size is given for some rows only: seen once, a few or many times, or a class if the clone is expanded.

d_gene | j_gene | abundance | len | v_gene | CDR3aa | CDR3nt
NA | TRBJ1-1 | NA | 14 | TRBV5-4 | CASSPPGANTEAFF | TGTGCCAGCAGCCCCCCAGGCGCTAACACTGAAGCTTTCTTT
NA | TRBJ2-2 | NA | 15 | TRBV7-3 | CASSSARGGTGELFF | TGTGCCAGCAGCTCAGCTCGGGGAGGCACCGGGGAGCTGTTTTTT
TRBD2 | TRBJ2-3 | NA | 16 | TRBV15 | CATSRGTSGGADTQYF | TGTGCCACCAGCAGAGGGACTAGCGGGGGGGCAGATACGCAGTATTTT
NA | TRBJ2-1 | NA | 16 | TRBV18 | CASSPPIGSGDNEQFF | TGTGCCAGCTCACCACCGATAGGTTCAGGGGACAATGAGCAGTTCTTC
NA | TRBJ2-2 | NA | 16 | TRBV7-9 | CASSLAGLTNTGELFF | TGTGCCAGCAGCTTAGCGGGCCTGACGAACACCGGGGAGCTGTTTTTT
NA | TRBJ2-5 | NA | 15 | TRBV5-6 | CASSSEGGYQETQYF | TGTGCCAGCAGCTCCGAAGGGGGTTACCAAGAGACCCAGTACTTC
TRBD1 | TRBJ1-5 | few | 13 | TRBV10-3 | CATGTDSNQPQHF | TGTGCCACCGGGACAGATAGCAATCAGCCCCAGCATTTT
TRBD1 | TRBJ2-7 | NA | 14 | TRBV10-3 | CAISVLGTAYEQYF | TGTGCCATCAGTGTCTTGGGGACAGCCTACGAGCAGTACTTC
TRBD2 | TRBJ2-1 | few | 19 | TRBV3-1/TRBV3-2 | CASSRTGTSGDPSYNEQFF | TGTGCCAGCAGCCGCACCGGGACTAGCGGGGACCCCTCCTACAATGAGCAGTTCTTC
NA | TRBJ2-7 | NA | 16 | TRBV7-9 | CASSFHQPGTSYEQYF | TGTGCCAGCAGCTTTCATCAACCCGGGACATCCTACGAGCAGTACTTC
NA | TRBJ1-1 | NA | 13 | TRBV3-1/TRBV3-2 | CASSSTPNTEAFF | TGTGCCAGCAGCTCGACACCGAACACTGAAGCTTTCTTT
NA | TRBJ1-2 | NA | 16 | TRBV11-2 | CASSPLNREKGYGYTF | TGTGCCAGCAGCCCGCTGAACAGGGAGAAGGGCTATGGCTACACCTTC
TRBD1 | TRBJ1-4 | NA | 15 | TRBV3-1/TRBV3-2 | CASSQVGQGWEKLFF | TGTGCCAGCAGCCAAGTTGGACAGGGTTGGGAAAAACTGTTTTTT
NA | TRBJ2-5 | NA | 15 | TRBV9 | CASSARPENQETQYF | TGTGCCAGCAGCGCAAGACCGGAGAACCAAGAGACCCAGTACTTC
NA | TRBJ1-2 | NA | 12 | TRBV7-9 | CASSLARDGYTF | TGTGCCAGCAGCTTAGCGCGGGATGGCTACACCTTC
TRBD2 | TRBJ2-3 | NA | 21 | TRBV5-1 | CASSPEWQGTSGVSGSDTQYF | TGCGCCAGCAGCCCGGAGTGGCAGGGGACTAGCGGGGTAAGCGGCTCAGATACGCAGTATTTT
NA | TRBJ2-2 | few | 13 | TRBV12-3/TRBV12-4 | CASSPRLTGELFF | TGTGCCAGCAGTCCGAGGTTGACCGGGGAGCTGTTTTTT
NA | TRBJ2-3 | NA | 17 | TRBV5-1 | CASSLGGQGRGTDTQYF | TGCGCCAGCAGCTTGGGAGGGCAGGGGAGAGGCACAGATACGCAGTATTTT
TRBD1 | TRBJ2-1 | NA | 15 | TRBV5-4 | CASSDPGQGRNEQFF | TGTGCCAGCAGCGACCCGGGACAGGGGAGGAATGAGCAGTTCTTC
NA | TRBJ1-1 | NA | 16 | TRBV5-1 | CASRPSQGNMNTEAFF | TGCGCCAGCAGGCCGTCCCAGGGAAACATGAACACTGAAGCTTTCTTT